The 25 T cell receptor beta chains below were found in one sample sequenced in a study of cytomegalovirus exposure and HLA in healthy donors. Primers for the PCR totalled 60 Vbeta and 13 Jbeta. Profiling relied on immunoSEQ multiplex PCR, and the TCRdb table lists in-frame clones only, not all of them. This table has about 120,000 clones, 81% appearing once. Sequenced material: PBMCs. The receptors were gathered from a woman in her 30s in good health and CMV-seronegative.

This clone was recorded a few times. The chain joins TRBV28 to TRBJ2-5; 9 bases agree with TRBD2. Trimming cost V 5 bases and J 5 bases; bases outside gene matches: 9. Looked up from germline, CDR1 is MDHEN and CDR2 is SYDVKM. The CDR3 has 15 amino acids. CDR3 sequence: CASSPPGLAGETQYF. CDR3 DNA: TGTGCCAGCAGTCCCCCGGGACTAGCAGGCGAGACCCAGTACTTC.

This chain joins TRBV5-1 and TRBJ2-7, with TRBD2 identical over 8 bases. The CDR3 is made up of 15 amino acids. In germline, CDR1 is SGHRS, CDR2 YFSETQ. The ends lost 4 bases at V and 1 base at J; junction bases unmatched: 7. CDR3 sequence reads: CASSGGLAASYEQYF. The CDR3 coding sequence is TGCGCCAGCAGCGGAGGACTAGCAGCTTCCTACGAGCAGTACTTC.

V usage is TRBV9 and J usage is TRBJ2-2, with 9 bases fitting TRBD1. Germline V CDR1 and CDR2: SGDLS, YYNGEE. CDR3 length: 16 amino acids. The ends lost 3 bases at V and 0 bases at J; junction bases unmatched: 3. CDR3 in DNA: TGTGCCAGCAGCGCCCGACAGGGGGCGAACACCGGGGAGCTGTTTTTT. As protein: CASSARQGANTGELFF.

The gene calls are TRBV28 and TRBJ1-2, with a tentative D call TRBD1 (5 bases). The germline V and J ends were trimmed by 5 bases and 7 bases, with 20 bases remaining between them. CDR3 size: 15 residues. Germline CDR1 and CDR2: MDHEN and SYDVKM. The CDR3 protein is CASSQVQSGSIGYTF. The CDR3 DNA reads TGTGCCAGCAGTCAAGTCCAATCAGGGTCCATTGGCTACACCTTC.

V is TRBV5-1 and J is TRBJ2-7; D might be TRBD1 (8 bases). The CDR3 consists of 15 residues. Germline assignment: CDR1 SGHRS and CDR2 YFSETQ. Deletions cut 7 bases from V and 1 base from J, with 18 bases between. The CDR3 DNA is TGCGCCAGCGGGGGAGGGACAGGACCATCCTACGAGCAGTACTTC. It encodes CASGGGTGPSYEQYF.

This clone has only one observation. One junction end disagrees with the germline gene, perhaps due to a read error. The chain recombines TRBV7-7 with TRBJ2-1, with 11 bases fitting TRBD2. The CDR3 has 17 residues. From germline, CDR1 is SSHAT and CDR2 FNYEAQ (reference sequence). The CDR3 reads CASSSGWGGLAGDEQFF. The CDR3 bases are TGTGCTAGCAGCTCAGGTTGGGGAGGACTAGCGGGCGATGAGCAGTTCTTC.

The rearrangement links TRBV15 to TRBJ2-1; 8 bases map to TRBD2. Per the germline V gene, CDR1 is LNHNV and CDR2 is YYDKDF (reference sequence). The CDR3 spans 16 residues. Losses at the gene ends were 5 bases for V and 8 bases for J; bases not matched to a gene: 14. As DNA, the CDR3 is TGTGCCACCAGCGGGGAGAAAACGGGAGGGTTCGATGAGCAGTTCTTC. Protein sequence: CATSGEKTGGFDEQFF.

The chain is built from TRBV7-6 and TRBJ2-5, with D possibly being TRBD2 (6 bases). Deletions cut 4 bases from V and 1 base from J, with 10 bases between. The CDR3 consists of 14 residues. CDR1 and CDR2 from the germline V gene are SGHVS and FNYEAQ. CDR3 coding DNA: TGTGCCAGCAGCTGGGGCGGGGTCCAAGAGACCCAGTACTTC. This encodes CASSWGGVQETQYF.

The genes are TRBV19 and TRBJ1-5; D is uncertain. The V and J ends lost 2 bases and 0 bases respectively, with 14 bases between them. The length of the CDR3 is 17 residues. The germline gives CDR1 LNHDA, CDR2 SQIVND (reference sequence). The CDR3: CASSIFAGLDSNQPQHF. The CDR3 coding sequence is TGTGCCAGTAGTATATTCGCGGGTTTGGATAGCAATCAGCCCCAGCATTTT. Full variable domain (outside the CDR3, taken from reference TRBV19 and TRBJ1-5): DGGITQSPKYLFRKEGQNVTLSCEQNLNHDAMYWYRQDPGQGLRLIYYSQIVNDFQKGDIAEGYSVSREKKESFPLTVTSAQKNPTAFYLCASSIFAGLDSNQPQHFGDGTRLSIL.

The genes are TRBV27 and TRBJ1-2, with D unclear. V gave up 0 bases and J gave up 3 bases, with 11 bases separating them. The CDR3 is 15 residues long. CDR1 is MNHEY, CDR2 SMNVEV, per germline (reference sequence). CDR3 region: CASSLSSETHYGYTF. In DNA, the CDR3 is TGTGCCAGCAGTTTATCTAGCGAGACCCACTATGGCTACACCTTC.

A few counts support this clone. The V call is TRBV7-8, the J call TRBJ1-5; 8 bases align to TRBD1. Germline trimming cut 3 bases from V and 6 bases from J; bases unmatched to any gene: 4. Germline loops: CDR1 SGHVS, CDR2 FQNEAQ. The CDR3 length is 14 residues. The CDR3 loop is CASSLTGASQPQHF. DNA for the CDR3: TGTGCCAGCAGCTTGACAGGGGCGAGTCAGCCCCAGCATTTT.

The chain recombines TRBV21-1 with TRBJ2-1; TRBD2 was called by the table and not checked on the DNA. TRBV21-1 is marked as a pseudogene. The CDR3 has 17 residues. The CDR3 nucleotides read TGTGCCAGCATTCTGCCGGGACTAGCGGGAGACTACAATGAGCAGTTCTTC. It translates to CASILPGLAGDYNEQFF.

The chain couples TRBV27 to TRBJ1-5; tentatively, D is TRBD1 (5 bases). V was cut by 5 bases and J by 0 bases, with 5 bases left in between. Germline V gene data show CDR1 as MNHEY and CDR2 as SMNVEV (reference sequence). The CDR3 has 13 residues. CDR3 protein: CASSRGSNQPQHF. The CDR3 region has the DNA TGTGCCAGCAGTAGGGGTAGCAATCAGCCCCAGCATTTT.

The chain links TRBV27 to TRBJ2-1, with D unresolved. V was shortened by 8 bases and J by 6 bases, with 14 bases between the two germline ends. Germline V gene lookup returns CDR1 MNHEY and CDR2 SMNVEV (reference sequence). CDR3 length equals 13 residues. The CDR3 sequence is CASGLRLGNEQFF. The CDR3 DNA reads as TGTGCCAGCGGGTTGCGGTTGGGCAATGAGCAGTTCTTC.

The V and J genes are TRBV6-4 and TRBJ1-4, with 7 bases aligning to TRBD1. V trimming: 6 bases; J trimming: 5 bases; junction bases outside the gene matches: 6. Looked up from germline, CDR1 is MRHNA and CDR2 is SNTAGT. This CDR3 has 14 residues. DNA for the CDR3: TGTGCCAGCAGCCCGGGACAGCCAAATGAAAAACTGTTTTTT. It yields the protein CASSPGQPNEKLFF.

The chain has TRBV7-2 and TRBJ2-5, with 7 bases identical to TRBD2. The CDR3 spans 14 residues. The germline gives CDR1 SGHTA, CDR2 FQGNSA. Germline trimming cut 5 bases from V and 4 bases from J; bases unmatched to any gene: 7. The CDR3 loop reads CASSPVWGGETQYF. The CDR3 DNA reads as TGTGCCAGCAGCCCAGTGTGGGGGGGAGAGACCCAGTACTTC.

The V and J genes are TRBV4-3 and TRBJ2-2; 7 bases are a match to TRBD2. The V segment lost 3 bases and the J segment 7 bases; nucleotides outside the gene matches: 14. The CDR3 is 17 amino acids. The germline gives CDR1 LGHNA, CDR2 YSLEER. The CDR3, as DNA: TGCGCCAGCAGCCACCCCGCCGGGGGAGGGTGGGACGGGGAGCTGTTTTTT. Its protein product is CASSHPAGGGWDGELFF.

Only one count was recorded for this clone. The rearrangement uses TRBV5-1 and TRBJ1-2, with a weak D call TRBD1 (5 bases). Germline V lookup: CDR1 SGHRS, CDR2 YFSETQ. This CDR3 is built from 16 residues. Trimming left V 2 bases short and J 0 bases short, with 14 bases between. CDR3 nucleotide sequence: TGCGCCAGCAGCTTAGGGACTGCTTCCCCTAACTATGGCTACACCTTC. Its protein is CASSLGTASPNYGYTF.

The chain joins TRBV7-2 to TRBJ2-2; 7 bases line up with TRBD1. CDR1 and CDR2 from the germline V gene are SGHTA and FQGNSA. CDR3 size: 15 residues. V shed 1 base, J shed 4 bases, and the junction held 3 bases outside the gene matches. In nucleotides, the CDR3 is TGTGCCAGCAGCTTAGGGCACAGGGGCACCGGGGAGCTGTTTTTT. Translating it yields CASSLGHRGTGELFF. The full variable domain, with the rest looked up from reference TRBV7-2 and TRBJ2-2, is GAGVSQSPSNKVTEKGKDVELRCDPISGHTALYWYRQSLGQGLEFLIYFQGNSAPDKSGLPSDRFSAERTGGSVSTLTIQRTQQEDSAVYLCASSLGHRGTGELFFGEGSRLTVL.

The chain recombines TRBV19 with TRBJ2-7; D might be TRBD1 (5 bases). Germline CDR1 LNHDA, CDR2 SQIVND (reference sequence). Trimming left V 4 bases short and J 0 bases short, with 19 bases between. The CDR3 runs 17 residues. The CDR3 here is CASSTGHPESFSYEQYF. For the CDR3, the DNA is TGTGCCAGTAGTACCGGACACCCAGAGTCCTTCTCCTACGAGCAGTACTTC.

The chain combines TRBV13 with TRBJ2-7; D gene uncertain. Looked up from germline, CDR1 is PRHDT and CDR2 is FYEKMQ (reference sequence). Deletions cut 0 bases from V and 2 bases from J, with 5 bases between. This CDR3 comprises 13 residues. CDR3 nucleotides: TGTGCCAGCAGCTTAGGGCTAGCCTACGAGCAGTACTTC. Translating gives CASSLGLAYEQYF.

A note on this clone: Its ends do not fully match the called genes, so a read error is possible. This rearrangement joins TRBV7-9 to TRBJ1-2; D uncertain. Germline V gene sequence: CDR1 SEHNR, CDR2 FQNEAQ (reference sequence). The CDR3 sequence is 14 residues long. The CDR3 spells CSSSLAKPNYGYTF. CDR3 bases: TGTTCCAGCAGCTTAGCGAAGCCTAACTATGGCTACACCTTC.

This chain joins TRBV28 and TRBJ1-5; maybe TRBD1 (5 bases). The CDR3 sequence is 14 residues long. CDR1 is MDHEN, CDR2 SYDVKM, per germline. Trimming stripped 8 bases from V and 2 bases from J, with 13 bases between. CDR3: CASLSGGGNQPQHF. The DNA for the CDR3 is TGTGCCAGCCTATCGGGGGGGGGCAATCAGCCCCAGCATTTT.

A few counts support this clone. The chain has TRBV30 and TRBJ1-1; 8 nucleotides line up with TRBD1. Germline loops: CDR1 GTSNPN, CDR2 SVGIG (reference sequence). The length of the CDR3 is 12 residues. The V segment lost 4 bases and the J segment 6 bases; nucleotides outside the gene matches: 4. CDR3 region: CAWNTGGPEAFF. The CDR3 nucleotides read TGTGCCTGGAATACAGGGGGACCTGAAGCTTTCTTT.

The V gene is TRBV7-8, the J gene TRBJ1-2; 9 bases agree with TRBD1. V shed 0 bases, J shed 0 bases, and the junction held 5 bases outside the gene matches. Germline V gene lookup returns CDR1 SGHVS and CDR2 FQNEAQ. The CDR3 consists of 17 residues. The CDR3 DNA reads TGTGCCAGCAGCTTAGCCGGGACAGGGAGGACTAACTATGGCTACACCTTC. Translating it yields CASSLAGTGRTNYGYTF.